This T cell receptor (beta chain) comes out of a study of T cell responses to AZD1222 COVID-19 vaccine. Overall study findings and caveats: Repertoires were obtained only post-peak T cell response. Among the donors, most were white British and more were female, and clonal diversity was possibly underestimated. Researchers report vaccine-associated CD4 TCRs spanning spike, with dominance at 160-218 and 743-854. Baseline seropositivity occurred in only six AZD1222 recipients.

For this clone: Its specificity is unknown.

Repertoires were generated with immunoSEQ multiplex PCR, while TCRdb's copy carries only in-frame clones and drops some. The sample consists of about 150,000 clones, roughly 90% of them appearing once. The material sequenced was peripheral blood, taken on day 0 of MenACWY control vaccination. The clonotype was recovered from an adult in good health.

The CDR3 DNA sequence: TGTGCCAGCAGCCAAGATAGGTCCAGGGACGGCAATCAGCCCCAGCATTTT. Translation gives CASSQDRSRDGNQPQHF. The chain carries TRBV14 and TRBJ1-5; TRBD1 is a possible D gene (5 bases). CDR1 and CDR2 from the germline V gene are SGHDN and FVKESK. This CDR3 comprises 17 residues. V lost 0 bases to trimming and J lost 2 bases, with 14 bases between them.